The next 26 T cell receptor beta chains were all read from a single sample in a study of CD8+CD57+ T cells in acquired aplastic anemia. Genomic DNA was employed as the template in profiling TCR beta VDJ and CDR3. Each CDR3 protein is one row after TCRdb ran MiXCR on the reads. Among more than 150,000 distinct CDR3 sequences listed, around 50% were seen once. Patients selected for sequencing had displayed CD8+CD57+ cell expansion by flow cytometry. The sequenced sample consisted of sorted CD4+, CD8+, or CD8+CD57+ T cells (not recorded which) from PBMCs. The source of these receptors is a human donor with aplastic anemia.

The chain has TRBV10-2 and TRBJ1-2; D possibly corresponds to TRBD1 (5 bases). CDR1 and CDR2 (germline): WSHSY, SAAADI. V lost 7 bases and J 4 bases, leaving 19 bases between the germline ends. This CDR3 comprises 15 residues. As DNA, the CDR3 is TGCGCCAGCAAGTCCCCGGACAACGAGCCCTATGGCTACACCTTC. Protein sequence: CASKSPDNEPYGYTF.

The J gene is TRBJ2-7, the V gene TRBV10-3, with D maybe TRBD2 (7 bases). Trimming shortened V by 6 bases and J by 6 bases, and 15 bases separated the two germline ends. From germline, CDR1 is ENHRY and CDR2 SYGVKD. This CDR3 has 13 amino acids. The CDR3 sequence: CAISGGGGSEQYF. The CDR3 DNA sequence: TGTGCCATCAGCGGAGGGGGGGGATCCGAGCAGTACTTC.

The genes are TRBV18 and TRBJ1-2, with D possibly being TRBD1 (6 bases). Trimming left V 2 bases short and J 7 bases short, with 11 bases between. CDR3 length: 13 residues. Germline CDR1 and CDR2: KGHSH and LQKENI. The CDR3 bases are TGTGCCAGCTCACCATCAGGGGAGGTTGGCTACACCTTC. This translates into CASSPSGEVGYTF.

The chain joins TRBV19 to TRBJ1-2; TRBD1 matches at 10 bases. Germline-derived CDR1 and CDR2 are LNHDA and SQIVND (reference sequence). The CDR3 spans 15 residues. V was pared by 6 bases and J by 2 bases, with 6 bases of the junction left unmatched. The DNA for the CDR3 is TGTGCCAGTAGACCGGCGGGACAGGGGAACTATGGCTACACCTTC. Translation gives CASRPAGQGNYGYTF. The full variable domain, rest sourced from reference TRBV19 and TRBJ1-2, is DGGITQSPKYLFRKEGQNVTLSCEQNLNHDAMYWYRQDPGQGLRLIYYSQIVNDFQKGDIAEGYSVSREKKESFPLTVTSAQKNPTAFYLCASRPAGQGNYGYTFGSGTRLTVV.

This CDR3 reads CASSETGGFPYGYTF. CDR3 bases: TGTGCCAGCAGTGAAACCGGAGGGTTTCCCTATGGCTACACCTTC. The rearrangement joins TRBV6-1 to TRBJ1-2; no reliable D call. The germline CDR1 and CDR2 sequences are MNHNS and SASEGT. This CDR3 has 15 residues. V was cut by 2 bases and J by 4 bases, with 14 bases left in between.

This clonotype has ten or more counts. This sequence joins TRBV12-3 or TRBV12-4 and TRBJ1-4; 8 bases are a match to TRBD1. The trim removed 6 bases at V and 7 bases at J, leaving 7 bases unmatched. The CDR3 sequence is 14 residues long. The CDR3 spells CASRLTGVVEKLFF. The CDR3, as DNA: TGTGCCAGCAGGTTGACAGGGGTCGTTGAAAAACTGTTTTTT.

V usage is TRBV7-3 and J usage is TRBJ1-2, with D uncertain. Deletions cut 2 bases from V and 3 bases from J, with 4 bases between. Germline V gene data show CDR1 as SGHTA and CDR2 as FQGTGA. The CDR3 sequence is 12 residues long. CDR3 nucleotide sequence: TGTGCCAGCAGCTTAGATTACTATGGCTACACCTTC. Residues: CASSLDYYGYTF.

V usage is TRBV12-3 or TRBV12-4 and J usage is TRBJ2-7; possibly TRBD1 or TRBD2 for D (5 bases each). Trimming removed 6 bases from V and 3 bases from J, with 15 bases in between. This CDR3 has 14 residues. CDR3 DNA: TGTGCCAGCAGGCCCGAGGGGTTTAGCTACGAGCAGTACTTC. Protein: CASRPEGFSYEQYF.

The CDR3 protein is CASSLGPPGRVLLGQFF. The CDR3 DNA reads TGTGCCAGCAGCTTAGGGCCCCCGGGACGGGTACTTCTAGGGCAGTTCTTC. The chain employs TRBV7-6 and TRBJ2-1, with D perhaps being TRBD1 or TRBD2 (5 bases each). The CDR3 is made up of 17 amino acids. Trimming pared 1 base from V and 12 bases from J, leaving 25 bases between. Germline V gene lookup returns CDR1 SGHVS and CDR2 FNYEAQ.

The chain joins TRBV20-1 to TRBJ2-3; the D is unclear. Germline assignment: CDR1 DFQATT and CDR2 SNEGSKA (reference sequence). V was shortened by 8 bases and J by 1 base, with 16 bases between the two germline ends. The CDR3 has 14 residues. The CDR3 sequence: CSNTVALGTDTQYF. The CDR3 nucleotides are TGCAGTAACACCGTCGCCTTGGGCACAGATACGCAGTATTTT.

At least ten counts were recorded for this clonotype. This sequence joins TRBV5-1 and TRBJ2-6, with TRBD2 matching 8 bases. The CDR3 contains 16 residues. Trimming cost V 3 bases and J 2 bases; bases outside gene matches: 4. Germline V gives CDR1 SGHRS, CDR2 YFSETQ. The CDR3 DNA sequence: TGCGCCAGCAGCTCCGGGACTAGTACTGGGGCCAACGTCCTGACTTTC. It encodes CASSSGTSTGANVLTF.

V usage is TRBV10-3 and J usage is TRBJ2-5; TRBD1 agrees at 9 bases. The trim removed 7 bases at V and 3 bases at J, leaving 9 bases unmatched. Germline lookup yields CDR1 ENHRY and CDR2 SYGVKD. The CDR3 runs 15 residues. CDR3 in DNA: TGTGCCATCAACCCGGGACAGGGTGGAGAAGAGACCCAGTACTTC. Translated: CAINPGQGGEETQYF.

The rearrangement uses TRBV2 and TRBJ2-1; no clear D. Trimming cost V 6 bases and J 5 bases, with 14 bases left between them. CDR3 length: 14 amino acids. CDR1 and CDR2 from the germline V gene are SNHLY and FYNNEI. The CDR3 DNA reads TGTGCCAGCAGGCAGGACGGAACCCACAATGAGCAGTTCTTC. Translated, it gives CASRQDGTHNEQFF.

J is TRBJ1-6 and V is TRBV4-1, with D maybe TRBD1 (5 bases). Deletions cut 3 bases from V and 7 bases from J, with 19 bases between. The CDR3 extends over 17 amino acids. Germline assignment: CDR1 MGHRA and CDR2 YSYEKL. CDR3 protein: CASSQTIPGQRNSPLHF. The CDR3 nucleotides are TGCGCCAGCAGCCAGACGATCCCAGGGCAGAGAAATTCACCCCTCCACTTT.

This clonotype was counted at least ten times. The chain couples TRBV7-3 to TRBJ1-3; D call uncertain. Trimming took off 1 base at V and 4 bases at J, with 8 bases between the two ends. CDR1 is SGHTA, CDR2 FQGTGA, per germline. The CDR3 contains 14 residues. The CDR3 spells CASSLRGLGNTIYF. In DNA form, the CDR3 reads TGTGCCAGCAGCTTAAGAGGGTTGGGAAACACCATATATTTT.

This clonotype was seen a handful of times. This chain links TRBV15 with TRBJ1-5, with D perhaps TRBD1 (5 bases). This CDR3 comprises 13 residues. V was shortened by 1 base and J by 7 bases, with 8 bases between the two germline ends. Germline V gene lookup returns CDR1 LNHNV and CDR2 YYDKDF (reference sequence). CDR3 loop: CATSRGGEQPQHF. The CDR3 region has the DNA TGTGCCACCAGCAGAGGGGGCGAACAGCCCCAGCATTTT.

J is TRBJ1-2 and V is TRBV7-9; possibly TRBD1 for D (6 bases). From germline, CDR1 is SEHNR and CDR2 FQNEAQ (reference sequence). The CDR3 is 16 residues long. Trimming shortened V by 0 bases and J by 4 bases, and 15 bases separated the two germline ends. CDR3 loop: CASSLADSPHFYGYTF. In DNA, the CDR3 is TGTGCCAGCAGCTTAGCGGACAGTCCCCATTTCTATGGCTACACCTTC.

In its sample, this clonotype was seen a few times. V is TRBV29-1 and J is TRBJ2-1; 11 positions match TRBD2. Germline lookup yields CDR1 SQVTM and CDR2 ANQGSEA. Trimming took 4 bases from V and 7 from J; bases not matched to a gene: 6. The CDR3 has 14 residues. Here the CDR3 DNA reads TGCAGCGTTGTTAGGGCTAGCGGGAGGAATGAGCAGTTCTTC. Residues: CSVVRASGRNEQFF.

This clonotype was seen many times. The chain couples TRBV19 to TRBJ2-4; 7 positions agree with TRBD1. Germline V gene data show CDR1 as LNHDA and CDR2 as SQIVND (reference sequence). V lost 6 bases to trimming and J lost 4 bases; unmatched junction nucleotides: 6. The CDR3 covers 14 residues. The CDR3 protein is CASSIWTGKNIQYF. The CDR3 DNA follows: TGTGCCAGTAGCATCTGGACAGGAAAAAACATTCAGTACTTC.

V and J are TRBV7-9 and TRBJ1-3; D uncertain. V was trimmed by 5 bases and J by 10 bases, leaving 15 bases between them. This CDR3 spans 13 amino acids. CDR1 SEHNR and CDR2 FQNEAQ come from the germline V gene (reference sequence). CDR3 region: CASSRRLTQTIYF. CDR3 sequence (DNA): TGTGCCAGCAGCCGGAGACTGACCCAAACCATATATTTT. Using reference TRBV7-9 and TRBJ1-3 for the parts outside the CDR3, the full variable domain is DTGVSQNPRHKITKRGQNVTFRCDPISEHNRLYWYRQTLGQGPEFLTYFQNEAQLEKSRLLSDRFSAERPKGSFSTLEIQRTEQGDSAMYLCASSRRLTQTIYFGEGSWLTVV.

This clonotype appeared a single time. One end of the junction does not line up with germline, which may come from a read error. In DNA form, the CDR3 reads TGTGCCACCTCTGCCCGGGGAGCTGTTTTT. Translation: CATSARGAVF. The J gene is TRBJ2-2, the V gene TRBV24-1; possibly TRBD2 for D (5 bases). Per germline, CDR1 KGHDR and CDR2 SFDVKD. The length of the CDR3 is 10 residues.

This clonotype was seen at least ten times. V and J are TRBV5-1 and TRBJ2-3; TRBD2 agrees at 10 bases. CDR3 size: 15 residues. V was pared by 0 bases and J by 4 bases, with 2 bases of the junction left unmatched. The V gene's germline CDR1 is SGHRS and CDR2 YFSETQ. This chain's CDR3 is CASSLGLAGADTQYF. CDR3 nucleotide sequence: TGCGCCAGCAGCTTGGGGCTAGCGGGGGCAGATACGCAGTATTTT. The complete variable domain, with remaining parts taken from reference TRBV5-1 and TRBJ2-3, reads KAGVTQTPRYLIKTRGQQVTLSCSPISGHRSVSWYQQTPGQGLQFLFEYFSETQRNKGNFPGRFSGRQFSNSRSEMNVSTLELGDSALYLCASSLGLAGADTQYFGPGTRLTVL.

The CDR3 DNA sequence: TGTGCCAGCAGCCATTCCCTGGCTGAGCAGTTCTTC. Its protein is CASSHSLAEQFF. The chain has TRBV3-1 and TRBJ2-1; no clear D gene. Trimming took off 3 bases at V and 9 bases at J, with 9 bases between the two ends. Per germline, CDR1 LGHDT and CDR2 YNNKEL (reference sequence). This CDR3 is built from 12 residues.

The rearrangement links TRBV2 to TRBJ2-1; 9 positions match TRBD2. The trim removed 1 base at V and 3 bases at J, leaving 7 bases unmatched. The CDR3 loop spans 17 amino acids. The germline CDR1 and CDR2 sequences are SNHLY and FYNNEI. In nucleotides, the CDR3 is TGTGCCAGCAGTGAAGGAACGACTAGCGGTGGCTACAATGAGCAGTTCTTC. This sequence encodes CASSEGTTSGGYNEQFF. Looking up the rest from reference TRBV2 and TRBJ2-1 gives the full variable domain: EPEVTQTPSHQVTQMGQEVILRCVPISNHLYFYWYRQILGQKVEFLVSFYNNEISEKSEIFDDQFSVERPDGSNFTLKIRSTKLEDSAMYFCASSEGTTSGGYNEQFFGPGTRLTVL.

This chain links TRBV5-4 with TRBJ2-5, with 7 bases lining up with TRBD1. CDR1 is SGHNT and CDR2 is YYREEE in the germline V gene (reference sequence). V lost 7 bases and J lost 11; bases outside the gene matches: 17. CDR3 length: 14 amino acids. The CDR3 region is CASRLQQGSHGQYF. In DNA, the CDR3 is TGTGCCAGCCGACTCCAACAGGGGTCCCACGGGCAGTACTTC.

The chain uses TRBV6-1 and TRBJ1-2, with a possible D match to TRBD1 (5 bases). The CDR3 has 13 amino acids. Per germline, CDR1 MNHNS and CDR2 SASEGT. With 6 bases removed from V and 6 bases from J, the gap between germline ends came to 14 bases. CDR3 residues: CASRDPGDDGYTF. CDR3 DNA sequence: TGTGCCAGCAGGGATCCTGGGGACGATGGCTACACCTTC.